This TCR beta chain was profiled in a study of blood T cells in healthy people across ages. Study-wide results and caveats: A roughly linear fall in TCR beta diversity per million T cells was seen with increasing age.

This CDR3 contains 17 residues. Germline V gene data show CDR1 as DFQATT and CDR2 as SNEGSKA (reference sequence). Each sample had at least 6 million PBMCs isolated. Extractions gave at least 5.5 micrograms of total RNA per sample. A second PCR, run for roughly 7 to 12 cycles, used a sample-barcoded 5' primer plus a J-beta primer mix. From the 5' RACE reads, TCRdb called clonotypes with MiXCR, one entry per CDR3 protein. The data contain around 970,000 distinct CDR3 sequences, about 51% of them singletons. Remarks on this clonotype: Its antigen is unidentified. Germline and junction disagree at one end, which may indicate a read error.

Sequenced material: blood. The origin of this receptor is a woman aged 55-75 years in good health. This chain connects TRBV20-1 to TRBJ2-7; 13 positions match TRBD2. This CDR3 is CGARDSTGLAGAYEQYF. The CDR3 DNA reads TGCGGTGCTAGAGACTCGACAGGACTAGCGGGAGCCTACGAGCAGTACTTC.